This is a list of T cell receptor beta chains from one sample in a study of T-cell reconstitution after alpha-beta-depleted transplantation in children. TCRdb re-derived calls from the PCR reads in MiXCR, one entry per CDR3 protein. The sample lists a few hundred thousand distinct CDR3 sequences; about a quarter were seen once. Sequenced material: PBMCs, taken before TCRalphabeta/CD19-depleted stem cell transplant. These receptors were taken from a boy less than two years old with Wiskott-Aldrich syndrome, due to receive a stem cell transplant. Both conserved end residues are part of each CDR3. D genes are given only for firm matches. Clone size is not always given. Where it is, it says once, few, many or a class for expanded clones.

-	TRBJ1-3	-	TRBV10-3	CAISATAPLSGNTIYF	TGTGCCATCAGCGCGACGGCCCCTCTCTCTGGAAACACCATATATTTT
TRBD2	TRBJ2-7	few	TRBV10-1	CASSEASGPYEQYF	TGCGCCAGCAGTGAGGCTAGCGGCCCCTACGAGCAGTACTTC
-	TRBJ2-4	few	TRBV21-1	CASSTEGLAKNIQYF	TGTGCCAGCAGCACAGAAGGACTAGCCAAAAACATTCAGTACTTC
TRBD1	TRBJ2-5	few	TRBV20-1	CSAQHTGEKETQYF	TGCAGTGCCCAACACACAGGGGAGAAGGAGACCCAGTACTTC
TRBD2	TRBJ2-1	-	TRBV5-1	CASSSGLPWGTSGRSPYNEQFF	TGCGCCAGCAGCTCAGGGCTCCCATGGGGGACTAGCGGGAGGAGCCCCTACAATGAGCAGTTCTTC
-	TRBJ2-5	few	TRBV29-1	CSVRGGVAQETQYF	TGCAGCGTTAGGGGGGGCGTCGCCCAAGAGACCCAGTACTTC
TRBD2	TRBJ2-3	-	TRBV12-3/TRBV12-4	CASSLAGLAGAVDTQYF	TGTGCCAGCAGTTTAGCAGGACTAGCGGGAGCCGTAGATACGCAGTATTTT
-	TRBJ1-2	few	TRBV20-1	CSASAGTFANYGYTF	TGCAGTGCTAGTGCGGGGACTTTTGCTAACTATGGCTACACCTTC
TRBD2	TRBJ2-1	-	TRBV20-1	CSAGTSGIDEQFF	TGCAGTGCTGGGACTAGCGGGATCGATGAGCAGTTCTTC
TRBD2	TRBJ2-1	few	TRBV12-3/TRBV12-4	CASSSGTSGNPYNEQFF	TGTGCCAGCAGCTCTGGGACTAGCGGGAATCCCTACAATGAGCAGTTCTTC
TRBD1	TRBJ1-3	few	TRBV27	CASSLAGGKGNTIYF	TGTGCCAGCAGTTTGGCAGGGGGCAAGGGAAACACCATATATTTT
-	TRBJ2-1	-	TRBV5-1	CASSLGPPSRSEQFF	TGCGCCAGCAGCTTGGGTCCCCCCTCCCGTAGTGAGCAGTTCTTC
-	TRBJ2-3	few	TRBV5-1	CASSLADRTDTQYF	TGCGCCAGCAGCTTGGCCGACCGGACAGATACGCAGTATTTT
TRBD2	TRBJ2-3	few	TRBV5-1	CASSLAPAGLASTDTQYF	TGCGCCAGCAGCTTGGCCCCGGCCGGACTAGCGAGCACAGATACGCAGTATTTT
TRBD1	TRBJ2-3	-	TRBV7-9	CASSQATGTTDTQYF	TGTGCCAGCAGCCAAGCGACAGGGACCACAGATACGCAGTATTTT
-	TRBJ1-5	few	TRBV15	CATSKFTGTGQPQHF	TGTGCCACCAGCAAGTTTACAGGGACGGGTCAGCCCCAGCATTTT
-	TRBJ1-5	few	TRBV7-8	CASSPLTVSNQPQHF	TGTGCCAGCAGCCCCCTGACGGTTAGCAATCAGCCCCAGCATTTT
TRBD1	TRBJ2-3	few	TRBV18	CASSPPRGQGFGTQYF	TGTGCCAGCTCACCACCCCGGGGACAGGGCTTCGGTACGCAGTATTTT
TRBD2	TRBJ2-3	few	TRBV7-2	CASSHEASGTDTQYF	TGTGCCAGCAGCCACGAGGCTAGCGGGACAGATACGCAGTATTTT
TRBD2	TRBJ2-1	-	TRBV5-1	CASSFPLEPARLAGPNGQFF	TGCGCCAGCAGCTTCCCACTTGAACCGGCCAGACTAGCGGGGCCCAATGGGCAGTTCTTC
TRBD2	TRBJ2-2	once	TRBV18	CASASGLNTGELFF	TGTGCCAGCGCTAGCGGCCTGAACACCGGGGAGCTGTTTTTT
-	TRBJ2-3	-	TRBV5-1	CASSLRFPTDTQYF	TGCGCCAGCAGCTTGAGGTTCCCCACAGATACGCAGTATTTT
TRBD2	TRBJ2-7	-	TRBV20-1	CSATRLAGVSYEQYF	TGCAGTGCTACCAGACTAGCGGGAGTTAGTTACGAGCAGTACTTC
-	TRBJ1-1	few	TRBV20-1	CSARSEGGRVNTEAFF	TGCAGTGCTAGATCGGAGGGGGGGCGGGTGAACACTGAAGCTTTCTTT
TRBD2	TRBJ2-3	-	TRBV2	CASIVSGRPTDTQYF	TGTGCCAGCATAGTTAGCGGGAGGCCCACAGATACGCAGTATTTT
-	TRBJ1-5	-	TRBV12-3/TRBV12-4	CASSSAGVSNQPQHF	TGTGCCAGCAGTTCCGCAGGGGTTAGCAATCAGCCCCAGCATTTT
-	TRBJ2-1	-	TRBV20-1	CSPVHELDYNEQFF	TGCAGTCCAGTCCATGAACTAGACTACAATGAGCAGTTCTTC
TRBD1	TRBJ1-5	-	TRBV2	CASSKDRAVQPQHF	TGTGCCAGCAGTAAGGACAGGGCCGTTCAGCCCCAGCATTTT
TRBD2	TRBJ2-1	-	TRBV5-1	CASRREGNEQFF	TGCGCCAGCAGGCGGGAGGGTAATGAGCAGTTCTTC